A single T cell receptor beta chain is shown here with its context. The sample belongs to a study of shared clonotypes between healthy human individuals. All donors were healthy HIV-negative adults lacking recent acute infections or vaccinations. Adult Caucasians living in Nashville, Tennessee made up all of the donors. Around 100 million PBMCs were counted before genomic DNA extraction. Libraries were prepared by immunoSEQ multiplex PCR; TCRdb keeps only in-frame clonotypes and omits some of them. The sample contains fewer than 600,000 clones, roughly four fifths of which appear only once. There are 14 residues in the CDR3. Germline CDR1 reads SGHRS; CDR2 reads YFSETQ. Between the trimmed V and J ends, which lost 5 bases and 5 bases, there was a span of 14 bases.

The clonotype was recovered from a woman in her thirties or forties in good health. Some clones in this sample may be carry-over from other donors' samples. The sequencing input was PBMCs. The chain links TRBV5-1 to TRBJ2-1; D is uncertain. CDR3 in DNA: TGCGCCAGCAGTGTGATGGTCCGTGACAATGAGCAGTTCTTC. Residues: CASSVMVRDNEQFF.